This TCR beta chain came from a study of cytomegalovirus exposure and HLA in healthy donors. General study results and limits: Presence/absence analyses assumed roughly uniform sequencing depth across donors, which may not hold.

Germline V gene data show CDR1 as ENHRY and CDR2 as SYGVKD. V gave up 10 bases and J gave up 0 bases, with 20 bases separating them. This CDR3 spans 16 amino acids. With 60 Vbeta and 13 Jbeta primers, the PCR was carried out. How the authors handled the data: About 11 million of 65 million to 95 million unique TCR beta chains were shared, per a later count. Generated by immunoSEQ multiplex PCR, the TCRdb table keeps only in-frame clones and is missing some. V and J calls and clone size come straight from that table; D and trimming were deduced from the DNA. This table holds 150,000 to 200,000 clones, around 84% found once. On this clone itself: Its cognate antigen is unknown.

Sequencing was carried out using PBMCs. The rearrangement links TRBV10-3 to TRBJ2-3; maybe TRBD1 (6 bases). The sequence derives from a man in his late teens or twenties in good health and CMV-seronegative. The CDR3: CATGALKEASTDTQYF. In DNA form, the CDR3 reads TGTGCCACAGGGGCCTTGAAGGAAGCTAGCACAGATACGCAGTATTTT.